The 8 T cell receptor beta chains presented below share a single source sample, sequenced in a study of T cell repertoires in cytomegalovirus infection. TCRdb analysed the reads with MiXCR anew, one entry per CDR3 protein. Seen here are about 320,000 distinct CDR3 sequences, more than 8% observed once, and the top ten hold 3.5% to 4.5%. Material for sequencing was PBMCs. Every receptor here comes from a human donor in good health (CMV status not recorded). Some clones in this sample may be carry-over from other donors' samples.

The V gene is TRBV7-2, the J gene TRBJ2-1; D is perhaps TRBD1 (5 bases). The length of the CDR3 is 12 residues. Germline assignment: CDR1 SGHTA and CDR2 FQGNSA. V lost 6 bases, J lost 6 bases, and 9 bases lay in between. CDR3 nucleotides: TGTGCCAGCAGGGACATTGGCAATGAGCAGTTCTTC. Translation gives CASRDIGNEQFF.

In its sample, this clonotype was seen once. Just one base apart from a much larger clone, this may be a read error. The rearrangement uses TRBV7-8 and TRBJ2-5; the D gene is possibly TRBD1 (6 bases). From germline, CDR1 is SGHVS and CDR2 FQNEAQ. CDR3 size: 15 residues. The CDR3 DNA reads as TGTGCCAGCAGCCTAAACACAGGGCGGGCAGAGACCCGGTACTTC. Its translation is CASSLNTGRAETRYF.

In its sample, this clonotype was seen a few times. CDR3 sequence: CASSRLTPGQGAFF. The CDR3 bases are TGTGCCAGCAGTCGCCTTACACCGGGACAGGGGGCTTTCTTT. This chain links TRBV27 with TRBJ1-1; 10 positions match TRBD1. The CDR3 has 14 residues. Germline values: CDR1 MNHEY, CDR2 SMNVEV (reference sequence). V gave up 5 bases and J gave up 11 bases; unmatched junction bases: 11.

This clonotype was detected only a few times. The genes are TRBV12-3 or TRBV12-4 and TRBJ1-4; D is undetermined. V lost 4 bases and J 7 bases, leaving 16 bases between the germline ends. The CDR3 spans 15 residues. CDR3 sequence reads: CASSSDPGRGEKLFF. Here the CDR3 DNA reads TGTGCCAGCAGTTCAGACCCTGGCCGGGGTGAAAAACTGTTTTTT.

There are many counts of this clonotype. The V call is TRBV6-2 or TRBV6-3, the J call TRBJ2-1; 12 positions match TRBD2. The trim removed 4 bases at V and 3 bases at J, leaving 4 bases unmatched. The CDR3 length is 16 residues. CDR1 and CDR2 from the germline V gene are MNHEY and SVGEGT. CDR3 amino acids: CASSSQLAGGYNEQFF. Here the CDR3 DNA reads TGTGCCAGCAGTTCCCAACTAGCGGGGGGCTACAATGAGCAGTTCTTC.

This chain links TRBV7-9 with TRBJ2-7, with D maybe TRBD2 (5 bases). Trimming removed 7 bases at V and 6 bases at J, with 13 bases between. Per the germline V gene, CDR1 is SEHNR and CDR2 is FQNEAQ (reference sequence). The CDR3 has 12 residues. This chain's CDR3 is CASNDPSGEQYF. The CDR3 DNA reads TGTGCCAGCAACGACCCAAGCGGCGAGCAGTACTTC.

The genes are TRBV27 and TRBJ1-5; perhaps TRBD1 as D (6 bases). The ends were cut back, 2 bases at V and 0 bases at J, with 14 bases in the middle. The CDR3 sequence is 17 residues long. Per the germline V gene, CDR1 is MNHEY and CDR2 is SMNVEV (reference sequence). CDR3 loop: CASSLRRTDYSNQPQHF. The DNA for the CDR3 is TGTGCCAGCAGTTTAAGGAGGACAGATTATAGCAATCAGCCCCAGCATTTT.

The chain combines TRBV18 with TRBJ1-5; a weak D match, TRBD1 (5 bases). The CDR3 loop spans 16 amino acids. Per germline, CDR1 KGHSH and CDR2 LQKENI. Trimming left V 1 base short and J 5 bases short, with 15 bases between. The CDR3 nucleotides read TGTGCCAGCTCACCACAAAGGGACGTCGGTGATCAGCCCCAGCATTTT. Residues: CASSPQRDVGDQPQHF.